What follows are 11 T cell receptor beta chains derived from one specimen sequenced in a study of long-term antiretroviral therapy in people with HIV. The run of the v3.0 immunoSEQ assay was at survey level. Assay used: immunoSEQ multiplex PCR; TCRdb lists only in-frame clones, some missing. Of around 30,000 clones in the sample, approximately 85% were seen once. Here the sequenced sample was unsorted PBMCs, taken 3 years after starting antiretroviral therapy. These receptors were obtained from a man aged 35-49 years with HIV.

The chain carries TRBV18 and TRBJ2-2, with TRBD1 matching over 7 bases. Germline CDR1 reads KGHSH; CDR2 reads LQKENI. The CDR3 has 16 residues. V shed 6 bases and J 0 bases; nucleotides not matched to a gene: 7. In DNA form, the CDR3 reads TGTGCCAGCTCGATTAGGACAGGAACGAACACCGGGGAGCTGTTTTTT. Protein sequence: CASSIRTGTNTGELFF.

This clone showed up just once. One junction end does not reproduce the germline sequence, and a read error may be involved. The chain carries TRBV7-7 and TRBJ2-2; 9 nucleotides line up with TRBD1. CDR1 and CDR2 from the germline V gene are SSHAT and FNYEAQ (reference sequence). This CDR3 has 16 residues. The CDR3: CASSITGGANTGELFF. The CDR3 nucleotides are TGTGCTAGCAGCATAACAGGGGGCGCGAACACCGGGGAGCTGTTTTTT.

The chain carries TRBV18 and TRBJ2-1; 12 bases match TRBD1. The CDR3 has 15 amino acids. Per germline, CDR1 KGHSH and CDR2 LQKENI. J lost 8 bases, V lost 3 bases, and 5 bases had no gene match. CDR3 bases: TGTGCCAGCTCACCGGGGACAGGGGGCGAAGATGAGCAGTTCTTC. Protein: CASSPGTGGEDEQFF.

This rearrangement joins TRBV5-1 to TRBJ2-1; D is undetermined. Germline V gene sequence: CDR1 SGHRS, CDR2 YFSETQ. There are 12 residues in the CDR3. The germline V and J ends were trimmed by 1 base and 12 bases, with 11 bases remaining between them. The DNA of the CDR3 is TGCGCCAGCAGCTTGTATGGGTACGGGCAGTTCTTC. It yields the protein CASSLYGYGQFF.

The gene calls are TRBV9 and TRBJ2-2; 7 bases match TRBD2. CDR3 length equals 16 residues. V lost 0 bases and J lost 4; bases outside the gene matches: 6. CDR1 is SGDLS and CDR2 is YYNGEE in the germline V gene. The CDR3 loop reads CASSVGVAGRTGELFF. CDR3 nucleotide sequence: TGTGCCAGCAGCGTAGGAGTAGCGGGCCGCACCGGGGAGCTGTTTTTT.

The rearrangement joins TRBV5-6 to TRBJ2-7, with 7 positions matching TRBD1. V lost 5 bases, J lost 2 bases, and 10 bases stayed unmatched. From germline, CDR1 is SGHDT and CDR2 YYEEEE. There are 15 residues in the CDR3. The CDR3 DNA reads TGTGCCAGCAGTCCAGGGACAGAGCTAACCTACGAGCAGTACTTC. This encodes CASSPGTELTYEQYF.

This rearrangement joins TRBV27 to TRBJ1-1; D remains ambiguous. CDR3 length: 13 amino acids. CDR1 is MNHEY and CDR2 is SMNVEV in the germline V gene (reference sequence). The germline V and J ends were trimmed by 6 bases and 0 bases, with 8 bases remaining between them. CDR3 loop: CASRATVNTEAFF. CDR3 nucleotides: TGTGCCAGCAGGGCGACTGTGAACACTGAAGCTTTCTTT.

The rearrangement links TRBV11-3 to TRBJ1-4; the D gene is possibly TRBD1 (5 bases). Trimming left V 5 bases short and J 11 bases short, with 9 bases between. This CDR3 comprises 11 residues. Per germline, CDR1 SGHNT and CDR2 YENEEA. The CDR3 region has the DNA TGTGCCAGCAGCGGGGGAGGCAAACTGTTTTTT. Its translation: CASSGGGKLFF. Full variable domain (missing parts from reference TRBV11-3 and TRBJ1-4): EAGVVQSPRYKIIEKKQPVAFWCNPISGHNTLYWYLQNLGQGPELLIRYENEEAVDDSQLPKDRFSAERLKGVDSTLKIQPAELGDSAVYLCASSGGGKLFFGSGTQLSVL.

The chain links TRBV7-9 to TRBJ2-5; the D gene is possibly TRBD2 (7 bases). Trimming took off 11 bases at V and 5 bases at J, with 21 bases between the two ends. The germline V gene has CDR1 SEHNR and CDR2 FQNEAQ (reference sequence). The CDR3 loop spans 14 amino acids. CDR3 DNA sequence: TGTGCCGGGGGCGGGGCTAGCGGCTGGGAGACCCAGTACTTC. Protein product: CAGGGASGWETQYF.

This rearrangement joins TRBV6-5 to TRBJ2-1; tentatively, D is TRBD2 (6 bases). This CDR3 has 14 amino acids. CDR1 and CDR2 from the germline V gene are MNHEY and SVGAGI. Trimming took 4 bases from V and 2 from J, leaving 9 bases between them. The CDR3 is CASSSGGPYNEQFF. CDR3 nucleotide sequence: TGTGCCAGCAGTTCCGGGGGTCCCTACAATGAGCAGTTCTTC.

This clone has a single count. The chain links TRBV2 to TRBJ1-3; 8 bases are shared with TRBD1. The CDR3 sequence is 13 residues long. Germline-derived CDR1 and CDR2 are SNHLY and FYNNEI. The trim removed 1 base at V and 10 bases at J, leaving 3 bases unmatched. The CDR3, as DNA: TGTGCCAGCAGTGAAGGACAGGGGCGGACCATATATTTT. Its translation: CASSEGQGRTIYF.